This is a list of T cell receptor beta chains from one sample in a study of CD8+CD57+ T cells in acquired aplastic anemia. TCRdb reprocessed the reads with MiXCR, giving one entry per CDR3 protein. The table records about 250,000 distinct CDR3 sequences, around 46% of them present only once. Sequencing was carried out using sorted CD4+, CD8+, or CD8+CD57+ T cells (not recorded which) from PBMCs. These receptors were obtained from a human donor with aplastic anemia. Both conserved end residues are part of each CDR3. D genes are given only for firm matches. Where a row states a size, it is once, few, many or the class of an expanded clone; other rows omit it.

V gene: TRBV15; J gene: TRBJ1-6; D gene: NA; clone size: NA; CDR3 DNA: TGTGCCACCAGCAGAGATCCCAGCTCCAATAATTCACCCCTCCACTTT; CDR3 protein: CATSRDPSSNNSPLHF
V gene: TRBV10-3; J gene: TRBJ2-1; D gene: TRBD1; clone size: many; CDR3 DNA: TGTGCCATCGCCGAAGAGGGGGCTTATGAGCAGTTCTTC; CDR3 protein: CAIAEEGAYEQFF
V gene: TRBV30; J gene: TRBJ1-1; D gene: NA; clone size: many; CDR3 DNA: TGTGCCTGGAGTCAGGGTCTGGACACTGAAGCTTTCTTT; CDR3 protein: CAWSQGLDTEAFF
V gene: TRBV2; J gene: TRBJ1-6; D gene: TRBD1; clone size: NA; CDR3 DNA: TGTGCCAGCAGTTTGACAGGGGAGGCTTCACCCCTCCACTTT; CDR3 protein: CASSLTGEASPLHF
V gene: TRBV10-3; J gene: TRBJ2-1; D gene: TRBD2; clone size: NA; CDR3 DNA: TGTGCCAGCAGTTTATCGGAGAGGCTAGCGGGGAACAATGAGCAGTTCTTC; CDR3 protein: CASSLSERLAGNNEQFF
V gene: TRBV2; J gene: TRBJ1-1; D gene: NA; clone size: NA; CDR3 DNA: TGTGCCAGCAGTGTAGAACAGGTGCCGACTGAAGCTTTCTTT; CDR3 protein: CASSVEQVPTEAFF
V gene: TRBV2; J gene: TRBJ1-2; D gene: NA; clone size: few; CDR3 DNA: TGTGCCAGCAGCACTATCGACAGGCGGGGCGGCTACACCTTC; CDR3 protein: CASSTIDRRGGYTF
V gene: TRBV4-3; J gene: TRBJ1-4; D gene: NA; clone size: many; CDR3 DNA: TGCGCCAGCAGCCAGGGGTTATGGGGTGAAAAACTGTTTTTT; CDR3 protein: CASSQGLWGEKLFF
V gene: TRBV5-5; J gene: TRBJ1-2; D gene: NA; clone size: NA; CDR3 DNA: TGTGCCAGCAGCTACAGACCCGAAGGGGGCTATGGCTACACCTTC; CDR3 protein: CASSYRPEGGYGYTF
V gene: TRBV27; J gene: TRBJ1-1; D gene: NA; clone size: NA; CDR3 DNA: TGTGCCAGCAGTCCGACGGAAATGAACACTGAAGCTTTCTTT; CDR3 protein: CASSPTEMNTEAFF
V gene: TRBV20-1; J gene: TRBJ2-3; D gene: NA; clone size: NA; CDR3 DNA: TGCAGTGCTAGCCCCGGTGGCCTCACAGATACGCAGTATTTT; CDR3 protein: CSASPGGLTDTQYF
V gene: TRBV7-3; J gene: TRBJ1-1; D gene: TRBD1; clone size: NA; CDR3 DNA: TGTGCCAGCAGCACCAGGGGGACAGGGGAAGCTTTCTTT; CDR3 protein: CASSTRGTGEAFF
V gene: TRBV9; J gene: TRBJ1-1; D gene: NA; clone size: many; CDR3 DNA: TGTGCCAGCAGCGTAGAGGAGGGGTCGATTCTGACTTTCTTT; CDR3 protein: CASSVEEGSILTFF
V gene: TRBV7-9; J gene: TRBJ1-2; D gene: NA; clone size: few; CDR3 DNA: TGTGCCAGCACCGGGGACAAGTACGGCTACACCTTC; CDR3 protein: CASTGDKYGYTF
V gene: TRBV10-3; J gene: TRBJ2-1; D gene: NA; clone size: NA; CDR3 DNA: TGTGCCAGCCGCGAGACCGGTCTCGCCTACAATGAGCAGTTCTTC; CDR3 protein: CASRETGLAYNEQFF
V gene: TRBV4-1; J gene: TRBJ2-3; D gene: TRBD2; clone size: many; CDR3 DNA: TGCGCCAGCAGCTCGTTAGCGGGAGAAGTCACAGATACGCAGTATTTT; CDR3 protein: CASSSLAGEVTDTQYF
V gene: TRBV7-6; J gene: TRBJ2-7; D gene: TRBD2; clone size: once; CDR3 DNA: TGTGCCAGCAGCACTGGCGGGGGGCTCAACGAGCAGTACTTC; CDR3 protein: CASSTGGGLNEQYF
V gene: TRBV2; J gene: TRBJ2-7; D gene: NA; clone size: NA; CDR3 DNA: TGTGCCAGCAGTGGGTGGGGGGACAAATCCTACGAGCAGTACTTC; CDR3 protein: CASSGWGDKSYEQYF
V gene: TRBV10-2; J gene: TRBJ1-1; D gene: NA; clone size: NA; CDR3 DNA: TGCGCCAGCCGACAAGACACTGAAGCTTTCTTT; CDR3 protein: CASRQDTEAFF
V gene: TRBV10-3; J gene: TRBJ1-5; D gene: NA; clone size: many; CDR3 DNA: TGTGCCATCAGTGATGGACAGAGTAGCAATCAGCCCCAGCATTTT; CDR3 protein: CAISDGQSSNQPQHF